This TCR beta chain stems from a study of control samples from healthy donors and cancer patients. This table comes from immunoSEQ multiplex PCR, and its TCRdb copy is limited to in-frame clones, with some not included. The sample consists of 110,000 or so clones, around nine tenths of them appearing once. Trimming took off 6 bases at V and 2 bases at J, with 19 bases between the two ends. Germline CDR1 reads MGHDK; CDR2 reads SYGVNS. This CDR3 is 16 amino acids long. The V gene is TRBV25-1, the J gene TRBJ1-2; possibly TRBD1 for D (6 bases). This sequence was found in a man aged 25-40 years in good health. The sequenced sample was blood. The CDR3 coding sequence is TGTGCCAGCAGAAGTGAATTGAGAGGGGGGAACTATGGCTACACCTTC. The encoded protein is CASRSELRGGNYGYTF.